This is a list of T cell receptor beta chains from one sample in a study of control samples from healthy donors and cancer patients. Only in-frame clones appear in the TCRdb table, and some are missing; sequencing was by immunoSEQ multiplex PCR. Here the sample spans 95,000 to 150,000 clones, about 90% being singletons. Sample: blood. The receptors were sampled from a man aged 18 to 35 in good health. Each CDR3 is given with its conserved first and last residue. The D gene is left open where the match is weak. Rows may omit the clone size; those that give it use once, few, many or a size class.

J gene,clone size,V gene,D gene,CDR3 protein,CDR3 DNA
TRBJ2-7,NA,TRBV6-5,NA,CASKFNPREYEQYF,TGTGCCAGCAAATTCAACCCTCGAGAGTACGAGCAGTACTTC
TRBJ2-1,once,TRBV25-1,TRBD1,CASSEVWTGVIHNEQFF,TGTGCCAGCAGTGAAGTGTGGACAGGGGTCATCCACAATGAGCAGTTCTTC
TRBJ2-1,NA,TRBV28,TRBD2,CASSLSRRERIYNEQFF,TGTGCCAGCAGTTTATCACGGCGGGAGAGGATCTACAATGAGCAGTTCTTC
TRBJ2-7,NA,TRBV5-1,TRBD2,CASSLALAGGNYEQYF,TGCGCCAGCAGCTTGGCCCTAGCGGGAGGAAACTACGAGCAGTACTTC
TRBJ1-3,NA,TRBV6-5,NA,CASSRNTIYF,TGTGCCAGCAGCAGAAACACCATATATTTT
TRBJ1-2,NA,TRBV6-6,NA,CASSGDRAFYGYTF,TGTGCCAGCAGTGGGGACCGGGCATTCTATGGCTACACCTTC
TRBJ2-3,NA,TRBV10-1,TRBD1,CASSESDRGLGDTQYF,TGCGCCAGCAGTGAGTCCGACAGGGGGCTTGGAGATACGCAGTATTTT
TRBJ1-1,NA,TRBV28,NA,CASSYGRTEAFF,TGTGCCAGCAGCTACGGGAGGACTGAAGCTTTCTTT
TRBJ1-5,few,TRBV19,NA,CASTQIFYGGQPQHF,TGTGCCAGTACCCAGATTTTCTACGGAGGTCAGCCCCAGCATTTT
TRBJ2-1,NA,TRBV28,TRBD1,CASSLTGTAYNEQFF,TGTGCCAGCAGCCTCACCGGGACAGCCTACAATGAGCAGTTCTTC
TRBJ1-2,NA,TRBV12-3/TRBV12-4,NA,CASSFVADYGYTF,TGTGCCAGCAGTTTCGTGGCGGACTATGGCTACACCTTC
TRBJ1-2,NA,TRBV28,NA,CASSFVSRGGPNYGYTF,TGTGCCAGCAGTTTTGTCTCGAGGGGGGGCCCTAACTATGGCTACACCTTC
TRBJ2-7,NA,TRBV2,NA,CASSEAPGIRSADPF,TGTGCCAGCAGTGAAGCCCCAGGGATAAGGTCCGCGGACCCCTTC
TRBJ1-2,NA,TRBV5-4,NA,CASSQDHYGYTF,TGTGCCAGCAGCCAAGATCACTATGGCTACACCTTC
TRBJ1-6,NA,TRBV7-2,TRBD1,CASSLAGQGAKFDSPLHF,TGTGCCAGCAGCTTAGCCGGTCAGGGGGCAAAGTTTGATTCACCCCTCCACTTT
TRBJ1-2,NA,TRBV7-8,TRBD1,CASSLGTGGSGYTF,TGTGCCAGCAGCTTAGGGACAGGGGGATCTGGCTACACCTTC
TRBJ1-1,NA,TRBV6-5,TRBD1,CASRHRGRNTEAFF,TGTGCCAGCAGGCACAGGGGGCGGAACACTGAAGCTTTCTTT
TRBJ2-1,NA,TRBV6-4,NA,CASSDLGAGHNEQFF,TGTGCCAGCAGTGACTTGGGAGCAGGACACAATGAGCAGTTCTTC
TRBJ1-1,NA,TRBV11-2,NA,CASSFLGGPEAFF,TGTGCCAGCAGCTTCCTCGGAGGACCTGAAGCTTTCTTT
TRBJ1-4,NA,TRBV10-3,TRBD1,CAIQRDRGTNEKLFF,TGTGCCATTCAAAGAGACAGGGGAACTAATGAAAAACTGTTTTTT
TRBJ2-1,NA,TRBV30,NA,CAWIRGGQGKGNEQFF,TGTGCCTGGATAAGAGGGGGGCAGGGGAAGGGAAATGAGCAGTTCTTC
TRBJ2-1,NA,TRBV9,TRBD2,CASSGTGTSEGEQFF,TGTGCCAGCAGCGGAACCGGGACTAGCGAGGGTGAGCAGTTCTTC
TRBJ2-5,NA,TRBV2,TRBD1,CASSGGTVQETQYF,TGTGCCAGCAGTGGTGGGACAGTCCAAGAGACCCAGTACTTC
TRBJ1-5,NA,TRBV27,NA,CASSLSTSAGDSNQPQHF,TGTGCCAGCAGTTTATCCACGTCAGCCGGGGATAGCAATCAGCCCCAGCATTTT
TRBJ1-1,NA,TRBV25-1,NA,CASSERQATEAFF,TGTGCCAGCAGTGAACGACAGGCCACTGAAGCTTTCTTT
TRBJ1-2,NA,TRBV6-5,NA,CASSYAGVYGYTF,TGTGCCAGCAGTTACGCCGGCGTCTATGGCTACACCTTC
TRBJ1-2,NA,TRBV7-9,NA,CASSLAYDRIVYGYTF,TGTGCCAGCAGCTTAGCGTATGACAGGATTGTCTATGGCTACACCTTC
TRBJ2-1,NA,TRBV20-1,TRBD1,CSASTRDRGQDEQFF,TGCAGTGCTAGTACCCGGGACAGGGGGCAAGATGAGCAGTTCTTC
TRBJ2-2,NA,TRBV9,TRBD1,CASRGQGNTGELFF,TGTGCCAGCAGAGGACAGGGGAACACCGGGGAGCTGTTTTTT
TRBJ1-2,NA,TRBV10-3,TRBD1,CAIGGQSSAMRGYTF,TGTGCCATCGGGGGACAGTCGTCTGCAATGAGGGGCTACACCTTC
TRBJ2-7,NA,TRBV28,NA,CASSEESGNYEQYF,TGTGCCAGCAGTGAAGAGTCAGGAAACTACGAGCAGTACTTC
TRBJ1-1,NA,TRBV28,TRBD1,CASYPAGAGGRAFF,TGTGCCAGCTATCCAGCCGGGGCAGGGGGCAGAGCTTTCTTT
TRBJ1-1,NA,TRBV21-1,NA,CASSIGRPLNTEAFF,TGTGCCAGCAGCATCGGCCGGCCATTGAACACTGAAGCTTTCTTT
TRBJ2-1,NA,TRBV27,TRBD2,CASSFAREGPDEQFF,TGTGCCAGCAGTTTTGCGCGGGAGGGCCCCGATGAGCAGTTCTTC
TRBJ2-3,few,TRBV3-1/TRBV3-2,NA,CASSPNTDTQYF,TGTGCCAGCAGCCCGAACACAGATACGCAGTATTTT
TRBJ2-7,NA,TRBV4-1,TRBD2,CASSPQGARRLAGPGSYEQYF,TGCGCCAGCAGCCCTCAAGGGGCACGGAGGCTAGCGGGGCCCGGCTCCTACGAGCAGTACTTC
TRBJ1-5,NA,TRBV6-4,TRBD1,CASNRDRGPNQPQHF,TGTGCCAGCAATCGGGACAGGGGCCCTAATCAGCCCCAGCATTTT
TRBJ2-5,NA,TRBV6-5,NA,CASSYSGSPETQYF,TGTGCCAGCAGTTACTCGGGCAGCCCAGAGACCCAGTACTTC
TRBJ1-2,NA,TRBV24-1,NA,CATSDPHASYGYTF,TGTGCCACCAGTGACCCCCATGCCAGCTATGGCTACACCTTC
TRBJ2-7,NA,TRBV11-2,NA,CASRAAGAGLYEQYF,TGTGCCAGCAGGGCCGCGGGGGCAGGATTATACGAGCAGTACTTC
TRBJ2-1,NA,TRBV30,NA,CAWRVPGRTTQRGQFF,TGTGCCTGGAGGGTCCCGGGGCGGACAACCCAAAGGGGGCAGTTCTTC
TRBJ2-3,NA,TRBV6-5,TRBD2,CATRTSGSADTQYF,TGTGCCACTCGGACTAGCGGGAGTGCAGATACGCAGTATTTT
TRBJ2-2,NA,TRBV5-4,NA,CASSSTGPGELFF,TGTGCCAGCAGCTCGACAGGTCCCGGGGAGCTGTTTTTT
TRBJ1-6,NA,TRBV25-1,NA,CASSERGYYNSPLHF,TGTGCCAGCAGTGAAAGAGGTTATTATAATTCACCCCTCCACTTT
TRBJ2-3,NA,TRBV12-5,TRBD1,CASGLDRGRTDTQYF,TGTGCTAGTGGTTTGGACAGGGGCCGCACAGATACGCAGTATTTT